This is a list of T cell receptor beta chains from one sample in a study of PD-1 blockade in mismatch repair-deficient tumors. Clones were read by immunoSEQ multiplex PCR, and TCRdb kept only the in-frame ones, dropping some. The data hold 9,000 to 10,000 clones, with approximately 89% observed a single time. Sequenced here: PBMCs, sampled 46 weeks after starting pembrolizumab. These receptors all stem from an adult with mismatch repair-deficient cancer. The CDR3 runs from the conserved cysteine through the conserved F or W. D genes are given only for firm matches. Size tells how often a clone was seen (once, few, many) or the class of an expanded clone, and some rows leave it out.

V gene: TRBV4-2
J gene: TRBJ2-4
clone size: -
D gene: -
CDR3 DNA: TGTGCCAGCAGCCAAGATCTTCTCGGCAGCGGCCGGAACCTATTGCTAGCCAAAAACATTCAGTACTTC
CDR3 protein: CASSQDLLGSGRNLLLAKNIQYF

V gene: TRBV5-1
J gene: TRBJ2-5
clone size: -
D gene: -
CDR3 DNA: TGCGCCAGCAGCTTACTAGTAAACGCAGAGACCCAGTACTTC
CDR3 protein: CASSLLVNAETQYF

V gene: TRBV11-1
J gene: TRBJ2-3
clone size: -
D gene: -
CDR3 DNA: TGTGCCAGCAGCCGTATACCTCAGGGTGCTAGCACAGATACGCAGTATTTT
CDR3 protein: CASSRIPQGASTDTQYF

V gene: TRBV27
J gene: TRBJ1-1
clone size: -
D gene: TRBD1
CDR3 DNA: TGTGCCAGCAGTTTAGGAGTCGGACAGGGGGTAGTTGAAGCTTTCTTT
CDR3 protein: CASSLGVGQGVVEAFF

V gene: TRBV7-9
J gene: TRBJ2-7
clone size: few
D gene: TRBD2
CDR3 DNA: TGTGCCAGCAGCCCCGGACCGGGACTAGGGTCTTTTGAGCAGTACTTC
CDR3 protein: CASSPGPGLGSFEQYF

V gene: TRBV11-2
J gene: TRBJ2-5
clone size: -
D gene: -
CDR3 DNA: TGTGCCAGCAGCTTAGCTCCGTACCAAGAGACCCAGTACTTC
CDR3 protein: CASSLAPYQETQYF

V gene: TRBV20-1
J gene: TRBJ2-1
clone size: -
D gene: -
CDR3 DNA: TGCAGTGGGCATCGGGACAATGAGCAGTTCTTC
CDR3 protein: CSGHRDNEQFF

V gene: TRBV27
J gene: TRBJ2-3
clone size: few
D gene: TRBD1
CDR3 DNA: TGTGCCAGCAGTTTGGGACAGGGGTGGACAGATACGCAGTATTTT
CDR3 protein: CASSLGQGWTDTQYF

V gene: TRBV2
J gene: TRBJ2-7
clone size: -
D gene: -
CDR3 DNA: TGTGCCAGCAGTGAAGCGTTTTGGACAGAAACAAACGAGCAGTACTTC
CDR3 protein: CASSEAFWTETNEQYF

V gene: TRBV2
J gene: TRBJ1-4
clone size: -
D gene: -
CDR3 DNA: TGTGCCAGCAGGGTGGAAGGCGGTGAAAAACTGTTTTTT
CDR3 protein: CASRVEGGEKLFF

V gene: TRBV7-8
J gene: TRBJ2-1
clone size: -
D gene: TRBD2
CDR3 DNA: TGTGCCAGCAGCCCAGAATTAACTAGCGGGGGCCCATACAATGAGCAGTTCTTC
CDR3 protein: CASSPELTSGGPYNEQFF

V gene: TRBV30
J gene: TRBJ2-5
clone size: -
D gene: -
CDR3 DNA: TGTGCCTGGACGGAGATTGAGACCCAGTACTTC
CDR3 protein: CAWTEIETQYF